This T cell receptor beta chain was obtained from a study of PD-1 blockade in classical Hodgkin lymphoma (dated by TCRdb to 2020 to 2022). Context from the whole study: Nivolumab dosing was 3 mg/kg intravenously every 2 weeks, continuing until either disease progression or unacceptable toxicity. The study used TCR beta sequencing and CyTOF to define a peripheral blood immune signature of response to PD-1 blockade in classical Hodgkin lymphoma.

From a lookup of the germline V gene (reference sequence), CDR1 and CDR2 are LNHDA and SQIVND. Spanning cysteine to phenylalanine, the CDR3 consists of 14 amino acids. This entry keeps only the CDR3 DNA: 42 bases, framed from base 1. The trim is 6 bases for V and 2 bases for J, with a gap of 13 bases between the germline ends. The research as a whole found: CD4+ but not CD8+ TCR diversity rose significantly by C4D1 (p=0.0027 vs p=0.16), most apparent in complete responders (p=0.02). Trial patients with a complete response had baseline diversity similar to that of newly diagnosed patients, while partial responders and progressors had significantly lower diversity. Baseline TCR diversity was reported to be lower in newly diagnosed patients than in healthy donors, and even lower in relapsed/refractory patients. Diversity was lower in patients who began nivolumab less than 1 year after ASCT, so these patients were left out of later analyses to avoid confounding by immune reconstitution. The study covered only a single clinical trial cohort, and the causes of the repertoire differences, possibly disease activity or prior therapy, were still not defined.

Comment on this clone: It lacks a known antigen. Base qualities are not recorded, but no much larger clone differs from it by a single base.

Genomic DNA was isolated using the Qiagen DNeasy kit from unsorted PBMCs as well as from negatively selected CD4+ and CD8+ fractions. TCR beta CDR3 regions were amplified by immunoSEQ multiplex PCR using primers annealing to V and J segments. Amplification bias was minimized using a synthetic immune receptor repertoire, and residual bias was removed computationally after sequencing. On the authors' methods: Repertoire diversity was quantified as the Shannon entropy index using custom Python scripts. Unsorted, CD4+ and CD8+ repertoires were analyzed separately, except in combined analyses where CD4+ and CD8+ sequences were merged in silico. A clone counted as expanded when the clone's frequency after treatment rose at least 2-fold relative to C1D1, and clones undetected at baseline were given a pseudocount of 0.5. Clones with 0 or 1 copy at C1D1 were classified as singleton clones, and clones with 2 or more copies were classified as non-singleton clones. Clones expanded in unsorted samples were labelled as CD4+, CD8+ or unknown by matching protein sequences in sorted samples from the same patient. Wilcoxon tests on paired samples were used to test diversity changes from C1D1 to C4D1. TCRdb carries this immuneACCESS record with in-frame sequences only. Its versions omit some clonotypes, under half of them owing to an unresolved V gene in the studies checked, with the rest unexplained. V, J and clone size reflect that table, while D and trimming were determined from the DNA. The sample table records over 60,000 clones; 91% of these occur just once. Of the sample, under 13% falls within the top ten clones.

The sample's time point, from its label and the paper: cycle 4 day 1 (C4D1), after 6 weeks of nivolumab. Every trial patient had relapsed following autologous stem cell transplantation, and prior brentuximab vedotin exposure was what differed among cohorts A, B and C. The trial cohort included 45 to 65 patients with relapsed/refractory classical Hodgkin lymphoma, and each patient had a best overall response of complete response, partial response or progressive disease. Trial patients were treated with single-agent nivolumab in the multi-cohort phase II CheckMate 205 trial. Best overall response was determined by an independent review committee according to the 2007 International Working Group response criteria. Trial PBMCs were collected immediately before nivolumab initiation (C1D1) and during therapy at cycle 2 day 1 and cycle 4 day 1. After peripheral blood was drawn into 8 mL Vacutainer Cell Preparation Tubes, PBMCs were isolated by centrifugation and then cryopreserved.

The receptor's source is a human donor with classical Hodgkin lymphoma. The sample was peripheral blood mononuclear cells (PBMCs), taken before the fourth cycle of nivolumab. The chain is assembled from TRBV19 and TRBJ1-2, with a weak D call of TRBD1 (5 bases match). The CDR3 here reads CASRLGALNYGYTF. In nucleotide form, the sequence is TGTGCCAGTAGATTAGGGGCCCTCAACTATGGCTACACCTTC.